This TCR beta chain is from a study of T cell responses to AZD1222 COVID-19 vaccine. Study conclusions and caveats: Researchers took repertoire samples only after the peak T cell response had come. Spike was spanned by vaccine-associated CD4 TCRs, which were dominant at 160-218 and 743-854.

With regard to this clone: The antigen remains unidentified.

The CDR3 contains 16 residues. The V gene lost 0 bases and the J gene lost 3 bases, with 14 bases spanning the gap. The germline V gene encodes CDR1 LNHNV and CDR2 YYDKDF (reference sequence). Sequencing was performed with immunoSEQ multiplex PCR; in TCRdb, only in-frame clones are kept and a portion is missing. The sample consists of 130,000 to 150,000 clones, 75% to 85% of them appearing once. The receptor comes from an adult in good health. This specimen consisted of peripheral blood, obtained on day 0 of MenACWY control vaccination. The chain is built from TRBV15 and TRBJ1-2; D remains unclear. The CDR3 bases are TGTGCCACCAGCAGAGATTTAGAGTCAGGCTACTATGGCTACACCTTC. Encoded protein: CATSRDLESGYYGYTF.